These T cell receptor beta chains were read from a single sample in a study of human T cells and chemical hapten exposure. TCRdb re-called the RACE reads through MiXCR, storing one row per CDR3 protein. The data contain under 40,000 distinct CDR3 sequences, around 6.4% of them seen just once; the ten biggest clones take up more than 7%. Here the sequenced sample was whole blood, taken in connection with sensitization to the hapten diphenylcyclopropenone (DPC). These receptors originate from a woman in her twenties or thirties with alopecia areata. Some clones in this sample may be carry-over from other donors' samples. CDR3s include the opening cysteine and the closing phenylalanine or tryptophan. The D gene is left open where the match is weak. Sizes are listed as once, few, many, or a class for an expanded clone.

D,J,length,V,size,DNA,CDR3
NA,TRBJ2-7,14,TRBV29-1,few,TGCAGCGTCATAACCGGGCTCAGCTCCTACGAGCAGTACTTC,CSVITGLSSYEQYF
NA,TRBJ2-6,13,TRBV28,many,TGTGCCAGCAGTTTAAAGGGGGCCAACGTCCTGACTTTC,CASSLKGANVLTF
NA,TRBJ2-1,15,TRBV29-1,medium-sized,TGCAGCGTTGAAAGTGGGGGATACGGATCTAATGAGCAGTTCTTC,CSVESGGYGSNEQFF
NA,TRBJ2-1,14,TRBV4-3,few,TGCGCCAGCAGCCAAGAAAGACAGCCCAATGAGCAGTTCTTC,CASSQERQPNEQFF
TRBD1,TRBJ1-1,13,TRBV5-1,many,TGCGCCAGCAGCGTAGCAGGGGGAACTGAAGCTTTCTTT,CASSVAGGTEAFF
TRBD1,TRBJ2-5,14,TRBV28,few,TGTGCCAGCCGTACAGGGGGCGAATTAGAGACCCAGTACTTC,CASRTGGELETQYF
NA,TRBJ1-5,15,TRBV6-5,many,TGTGCCAGCAGTTACACAACAGGGTTCGATCAGCCCCAGCATTTT,CASSYTTGFDQPQHF
NA,TRBJ1-2,11,TRBV29-1,many,TGCAGCGTCGGTTCCGCTTATGGCTACACCTTC,CSVGSAYGYTF
NA,TRBJ1-5,17,TRBV4-1,many,TGCGCCAGCAGCCACGGTCCCCAGGGGTTGGGCAATCAGCCCCAGCATTTT,CASSHGPQGLGNQPQHF
NA,TRBJ2-7,14,TRBV28,few,TGTGCCAGCAGTGCACCGGGACGATACAACGAGCAGTACTTC,CASSAPGRYNEQYF
TRBD2,TRBJ2-3,16,TRBV28,few,TGTGCCAGCAGCCGCGGGCTAGCGGGGTACACAGATACGCAGTATTTT,CASSRGLAGYTDTQYF